The 20 T cell receptor beta chains reported below all come from one sample, sequenced in a study of cytomegalovirus exposure and HLA in healthy donors (dated by TCRdb to 2016 to 2017). The protocol used for the library was the immunoSEQ multiplex PCR assay. A mixture of 60 forward primers for TCR Vbeta segments and 13 reverse primers for TCR Jbeta segments was used in the multiplex PCR. Entries here come from immuneACCESS through TCRdb and include only in-frame sequences with V and J called. Some clones fail to appear in such tables; in the studies checked, an unresolved V gene covers under half of the shortfall, and the cause of the remainder is unknown. This sample gives about 160,000 clones in total; roughly 87% of them show up just once. The ten largest clones capture about 0.9% of the sample. The sample was PBMCs. These receptors all come from a woman in her thirties in good health and CMV-seronegative.

In DNA, the CDR3 is TGTGCCAGTAGAGGGCCGGGTGGTGGTGAAAAACTGTTTTTT. It encodes CASRGPGGGEKLFF. The rearrangement joins TRBV6-6 to TRBJ1-4; D gene uncertain. Trimming took 9 bases from V and 7 from J, leaving 18 bases between them. The CDR3 totals 14 residues. Per the germline V gene, CDR1 is MNHNY and CDR2 is SVGAGI (reference sequence).

The chain recombines TRBV7-3 with TRBJ2-1, with 9 bases matching TRBD1. CDR1 and CDR2 (germline): SGHTA, FQGTGA. With 5 bases clipped from V and 4 bases from J, the junction kept 6 bases outside the gene matches. The CDR3 covers 15 residues. The CDR3 nucleotides are TGTGCCAGCAGCACCCCGGGACAGGGATACAATGAGCAGTTCTTC. It codes for CASSTPGQGYNEQFF. Filled out from reference TRBV7-3 and TRBJ2-1, the complete variable domain reads GAGVSQTPSNKVTEKGKYVELRCDPISGHTALYWYRQSLGQGPEFLIYFQGTGAADDSGLPNDRFFAVRPEGSVSTLKIQRTERGDSAVYLCASSTPGQGYNEQFFGPGTRLTVL.

The chain recombines TRBV15 with TRBJ2-3, with TRBD2 as a possible D gene (6 bases). Germline loops: CDR1 LNHNV, CDR2 YYDKDF (reference sequence). The CDR3 length is 18 residues. Between the trimmed V and J ends, which lost 2 bases and 4 bases, there was a span of 22 bases. CDR3 coding DNA: TGTGCCACCAGCAGATTGGCCATTGGCGGGATTATGGCAGATACGCAGTATTTT. This encodes CATSRLAIGGIMADTQYF.

The CDR3 nucleotides read TGTGCCAGCAGCGCCCGGGACAGGGAAAATGAAAAACTGTTTTTT. It specifies CASSARDRENEKLFF. This chain links TRBV9 with TRBJ1-4; the match to TRBD1 covers 9 bases. Germline CDR1 is SGDLS and CDR2 is YYNGEE. This CDR3 has 15 residues. Trimming removed 3 bases from V and 5 bases from J; junction bases left unmatched: 5. The full variable domain, in which reference TRBV9 and TRBJ1-4 provide the parts outside the CDR3, is DSGVTQTPKHLITATGQRVTLRCSPRSGDLSVYWYQQSLDQGLQFLIQYYNGEERAKGNILERFSAQQFPDLHSELNLSSLELGDSALYFCASSARDRENEKLFFGSGTQLSVL.

The J gene is TRBJ2-3, the V gene TRBV5-6, with a weak D call TRBD1 (5 bases). The CDR3 contains 13 residues. V lost 4 bases, J lost 4 bases, and 10 bases lay in between. The germline CDR1 and CDR2 sequences are SGHDT and YYEEEE. The CDR3 DNA is TGTGCCAGCAGCCTCTTGACAGCAGATACGCAGTATTTT. Its protein product is CASSLLTADTQYF.

The chain links TRBV7-9 to TRBJ2-7, with TRBD2 as a possible D gene (7 bases). Germline assignment: CDR1 SEHNR and CDR2 FQNEAQ (reference sequence). The ends were cut back, 5 bases at V and 6 bases at J, with 14 bases in the middle. CDR3 length equals 13 residues. CDR3 residues: CASSPEGGGEQYF. In DNA form, the CDR3 reads TGTGCCAGCAGCCCAGAGGGGGGGGGCGAGCAGTACTTC.

This clone was observed a single time. The rearrangement uses TRBV10-3 and TRBJ2-1; 10 bases fit TRBD1. There are 18 residues in the CDR3. V lost 6 bases and J lost 4; bases outside the gene matches: 15. Germline V gene data show CDR1 as ENHRY and CDR2 as SYGVKD. Here the CDR3 reads CAIRRQGAALKLYNEQFF. The CDR3 DNA is TGTGCCATCAGGAGACAGGGGGCCGCCCTTAAACTTTACAATGAGCAGTTCTTC.

This chain connects TRBV6-6 to TRBJ2-5, with D unclear. The CDR3 has 12 amino acids. Germline CDR1 reads MNHNY; CDR2 reads SVGAGI (reference sequence). V was pared by 2 bases and J by 5 bases, with 6 bases between. CDR3 loop: CASSYVEETQYF. The CDR3 DNA sequence: TGTGCCAGCAGTTACGTAGAGGAGACCCAGTACTTC.

The V call is TRBV28, the J call TRBJ2-1, with 11 nucleotides matching TRBD2. The germline V gene has CDR1 MDHEN and CDR2 SYDVKM. This CDR3 has 16 residues. V lost 3 bases and J lost 6; bases outside the gene matches: 7. This chain's CDR3 is CASSFRLAGGPNEQFF. DNA for the CDR3: TGTGCCAGCAGTTTTCGGTTAGCGGGAGGGCCCAATGAGCAGTTCTTC.

This clone has only one observation. V and J are TRBV7-3 and TRBJ1-2, with 8 bases matching TRBD1. With 0 bases clipped from V and 0 bases from J, the junction kept 18 bases outside the gene matches. This CDR3 region has 21 residues. CDR1 and CDR2 (germline): SGHTA, FQGTGA. For the CDR3, the DNA is TGTGCCAGCAGCTTAACACCCCAGAAGGGGCCCCGGGACAGGACTAACTATGGCTACACCTTC. It specifies CASSLTPQKGPRDRTNYGYTF.

The chain joins TRBV6-5 to TRBJ2-5, with 7 bases identical to TRBD1. With the DNA end fitting TRBJ2-7 better, the J assignment may be wrong. CDR3 length: 13 amino acids. CDR1 and CDR2 (germline): MNHEY, SVGAGI. CDR3 coding DNA: TGTGCCAGTTCCCGACAGGGTTCCTACGAGCAGTACTTC. Translation: CASSRQGSYEQYF.

The chain employs TRBV28 and TRBJ2-3; D is ambiguous. The CDR3 spans 12 residues. Between the trimmed V and J ends, which lost 8 bases and 1 base, there was a span of 7 bases. The V gene's germline CDR1 is MDHEN and CDR2 SYDVKM. The CDR3 reads CASARGTDTQYF. Written as DNA, the CDR3 is TGTGCCAGCGCTCGGGGCACAGATACGCAGTATTTT. Together with reference TRBV28 and TRBJ2-3, the CDR3 gives the full variable domain: DVKVTQSSRYLVKRTGEKVFLECVQDMDHENMFWYRQDPGLGLRLIYFSYDVKMKEKGDIPEGYSVSREKKERFSLILESASTNQTSMYLCASARGTDTQYFGPGTRLTVL.

V usage is TRBV5-6 and J usage is TRBJ2-5; a weak D match, TRBD2 (6 bases). This CDR3 has 14 amino acids. The V gene lost 2 bases and the J gene lost 4 bases, with 12 bases spanning the gap. CDR1 SGHDT and CDR2 YYEEEE come from the germline V gene. DNA for the CDR3: TGTGCCAGCAGCTTACCCGTGGGGGGAGAGACCCAGTACTTC. This codes for CASSLPVGGETQYF.

In this sample, this clone turned up a few times. The chain couples TRBV6-6 to TRBJ2-3, with D perhaps TRBD1 (5 bases). Germline V lookup: CDR1 MNHNY, CDR2 SVGAGI (reference sequence). The CDR3 spans 13 residues. V dropped 4 bases and J dropped 6 bases, with 11 bases sitting between them. CDR3 region: CASSSRTLDTQYF. CDR3 bases: TGTGCCAGCAGTTCCCGGACACTGGATACGCAGTATTTT.

This clone was seen just once. The V and J genes are TRBV5-5 and TRBJ2-1; 14 bases fit TRBD2. The CDR3 contains 17 residues. Losses at the gene ends were 4 bases for V and 7 bases for J; bases not matched to a gene: 10. The germline V gene has CDR1 SGHKS and CDR2 YYEKEE (reference sequence). The CDR3 DNA sequence: TGTGCCAGCAGCCAAGTATCCGGGACTAGCGGGAGTAATGAGCAGTTCTTC. It codes for CASSQVSGTSGSNEQFF.

The chain joins TRBV4-2 to TRBJ1-6; D is uncertain. V was trimmed by 7 bases and J by 8 bases, leaving 18 bases between them. Germline V gene data show CDR1 as LGHNA and CDR2 as YNFKEQ. The CDR3 contains 15 residues. The CDR3 nucleotides read TGTGCCAGCACCTTTACCTCGGGAGACGATTCACCCCTCCACTTT. This encodes CASTFTSGDDSPLHF.

The rearrangement joins TRBV11-2 to TRBJ2-5; D is perhaps TRBD1 (6 bases). The germline gives CDR1 SGHAT, CDR2 FQNNGV. Trimming took off 3 bases at V and 3 bases at J, with 11 bases between the two ends. The CDR3 sequence is 14 residues long. CDR3 nucleotides: TGTGCCAGCAGCTTTTACAGGGCCAAAGAGACCCAGTACTTC. Translating gives CASSFYRAKETQYF.

As concerns this clone: At one of its ends the junction is not consistent with the germline gene, which may arise from a read error. This rearrangement joins TRBV5-8 to TRBJ1-1, with unresolved D. The CDR3 loop spans 15 amino acids. Germline lookup yields CDR1 SGHTS and CDR2 YDEGEE. The DNA for the CDR3 is TGTGCCAGCAGCTTGGGACGACATATGAACATTGAAGCTTTCTTT. This encodes CASSLGRHMNIEAFF. Based on the CDR3 plus reference TRBV5-8 and TRBJ1-1, the full variable domain is EAGVTQSPTHLIKTRGQQATLRCSPISGHTSVYWYQQALGLGLQFLLWYDEGEERNRGNFPPRFSGRQFPNYSSELNVNALELEDSALYLCASSLGRHMNIEAFFGQGTRLTVV.

This clone appeared a single time. This chain uses TRBV29-1 with TRBJ2-1; 12 nucleotides agree with TRBD2. V gave up 6 bases and J gave up 8 bases; unmatched junction bases: 8. Germline V gives CDR1 SQVTM, CDR2 ANQGSEA. The CDR3 extends over 14 amino acids. The CDR3 loop is CSVTSGSNSDEQFF. The CDR3 nucleotides read TGCAGCGTGACTAGCGGGAGTAATAGCGATGAGCAGTTCTTC.

The chain is built from TRBV4-3 and TRBJ2-1; 7 nucleotides match TRBD1. The CDR3 is 15 residues long. The germline V gene encodes CDR1 LGHNA and CDR2 YSLEER. J gave up 6 bases and V 0 bases, and 5 bases lay outside the gene matches. CDR3 protein: CASSQDSAGGNEQFF. The CDR3 DNA reads as TGCGCCAGCAGCCAAGATAGTGCAGGGGGCAATGAGCAGTTCTTC.